This TCR beta chain was recorded in a study of T cell clonotyping in hematopoietic cell transplantation. Regarding the study as a whole: Few recipient clonotypes overlapped donors; over 95% were de novo at given depth. Broader posttransplant TCR repertoire diversity was predicted by graft donor and pretransplant recipient Inverse Simpson Index values. No sorting was done, leaving CD4 and CD8 contributions mixed.

This clone has just one count. The antigen is unknown. Sequencing used immunoSEQ multiplex PCR; TCRdb keeps in-frame clones, though not all of them. The sample consists of 35,000 to 45,000 clones, about 95% of them appearing once. Per the germline V gene, CDR1 is LNHNV and CDR2 is YYDKDF (reference sequence). The V end was cut by 0 bases, the J end by 11 bases, with 16 bases between. The CDR3 consists of 15 residues. The V and J genes are TRBV15 and TRBJ1-4; maybe TRBD1 (5 bases). The sequence was obtained from a woman in her forties or fifties in good health. Some clones in this sample may be carry-over from other donors' samples. The specimen sequenced was peripheral blood mononuclear cells. In nucleotides, the CDR3 is TGTGCCACCAGCAGAGATAGAGGGGCCTCTTCGAAACTGTTTTTT. This codes for CATSRDRGASSKLFF.